A single sample gave rise to the 21 T cell receptor beta chains below, sequenced in a study of T-cell memory formation after mild COVID-19. From the 5' RACE reads, TCRdb called clonotypes with MiXCR, one entry per CDR3 protein. The sample has roughly 86,000 distinct CDR3 sequences, roughly 16% seen once. Input material: PBMCs or a T cell subset sorted from them (not recorded which). These receptors came from a man aged 18 to 30 who had mild COVID-19 (a few samples of this study predate the infection). Cell type and time point are not known.

This clonotype was seen only a few times. J is TRBJ2-7 and V is TRBV6-5, with TRBD1 identical over 7 bases. With V trimmed by 9 bases and J by 0 bases, 5 bases remained unmatched. The CDR3 has 13 amino acids. Germline CDR1 is MNHEY and CDR2 is SVGAGI. This chain's CDR3 is CASSRQGSYEQYV. The CDR3 nucleotides are TGTGCCAGTAGCCGACAGGGCTCCTACGAGCAGTACGTC.

The V gene is TRBV20-1, the J gene TRBJ2-7, with TRBD1 matching over 10 bases. After removal of 3 bases from V and 5 bases from J, the junction contained 10 bases not matched to a gene. Germline CDR1 is DFQATT and CDR2 is SNEGSKA (reference sequence). This CDR3 is built from 15 residues. The CDR3 is CSARFTLGTGDEQYF. The CDR3 nucleotides are TGCAGTGCTAGGTTTACCCTCGGGACAGGGGACGAGCAGTACTTC.

V is TRBV4-1 and J is TRBJ2-1; 12 bases are a match to TRBD1. CDR1 is MGHRA, CDR2 YSYEKL, per germline. The length of the CDR3 is 15 residues. Trimming at V came to 6 bases and at J to 5 bases, leaving 5 bases not matched to a gene. Here the CDR3 reads CASRSGTGGNNEQFF. The CDR3 coding sequence is TGCGCCAGCAGGTCCGGGACAGGGGGCAACAATGAGCAGTTCTTC.

This clonotype was seen once. This chain connects TRBV4-1 to TRBJ1-3; D ambiguous. The CDR3 totals 12 residues. V was pared by 0 bases and J by 5 bases, with 2 bases between. Germline CDR1 reads MGHRA; CDR2 reads YSYEKL. The CDR3 bases are TGCGCCAGCAGCCAAGATAGAAACACCATATATTTT. As protein: CASSQDRNTIYF.

This clonotype came up many times. The chain has TRBV23-1 and TRBJ2-5; D is possibly TRBD1 or TRBD2 (5 bases each). TRBV23-1 is placed among ORFs of uncertain function. Deletions cut 0 bases from V and 3 bases from J, with 17 bases between. The CDR3 has 17 residues. The DNA for the CDR3 is TGCGCCAGCAGTCAATCGGGGACGGCGGAATGGGAAGAGACCCAGTACTTC. It codes for CASSQSGTAEWEETQYF.

This clonotype was detected only once. V is TRBV5-1 and J is TRBJ2-3; 7 bases are a match to TRBD1. V was clipped by 1 base and J by 4 bases; unmatched bases: 9. The CDR3 totals 16 residues. From germline, CDR1 is SGHRS and CDR2 YFSETQ. The CDR3 spells CASSLRPRGTADTQYF. In nucleotides, the CDR3 is TGCGCCAGCAGCTTGAGACCCAGGGGGACGGCAGATACGCAGTATTTT. Full variable domain (outside the CDR3, taken from reference TRBV5-1 and TRBJ2-3): KAGVTQTPRYLIKTRGQQVTLSCSPISGHRSVSWYQQTPGQGLQFLFEYFSETQRNKGNFPGRFSGRQFSNSRSEMNVSTLELGDSALYLCASSLRPRGTADTQYFGPGTRLTVL.

The sample holds a few counts of this clonotype. The rearrangement uses TRBV28 and TRBJ1-1, with unresolved D. The CDR3 sequence is 13 residues long. V was pared by 10 bases and J by 3 bases, with 15 bases between. Germline V lookup: CDR1 MDHEN, CDR2 SYDVKM. The CDR3 sequence is CAIRLSPYTEAFF. CDR3 coding DNA: TGTGCCATCCGACTCTCACCATACACTGAAGCTTTCTTT.

Details on this clonotype: The junction and the germline gene differ at one end; a read error may be behind it. The rearrangement uses TRBV5-5 and TRBJ2-3; tentatively, D is TRBD1 (6 bases). CDR3 length equals 13 residues. Germline V CDR1 and CDR2: SGHKS, YYEKEE (reference sequence). The CDR3 coding sequence is TGTGCCAGCAGCTTGGGCGTGGGGACATGGGGTATTTTT. This gives the protein CASSLGVGTWGIF.

This clonotype was found a few times. V is TRBV9 and J is TRBJ2-7; D may be TRBD2 (5 bases). Germline CDR1 reads SGDLS; CDR2 reads YYNGEE. The CDR3 runs to 13 residues. V gave up 7 bases and J gave up 6 bases, with 17 bases separating them. This chain's CDR3 is CASGGGSNGEQYF. CDR3 bases: TGTGCCAGCGGAGGAGGATCAAACGGCGAGCAGTACTTC.

This clonotype has at least ten counts. The rearrangement joins TRBV4-1 to TRBJ2-5; tentative D call: TRBD2 (5 bases). The V end lost 4 bases, the J end lost 5 bases, and 17 bases lay between the germline ends. This CDR3 spans 15 amino acids. Germline V gives CDR1 MGHRA, CDR2 YSYEKL. The CDR3 DNA reads as TGCGCCAGCAGCCCGAGGACGGGGATAGGGGAGACCCAGTACTTC. Protein product: CASSPRTGIGETQYF.

The chain is built from TRBV12-3 or TRBV12-4 and TRBJ1-2; 8 bases fit TRBD1. The CDR3 contains 14 residues. V shed 7 bases, J shed 5 bases, and the junction held 9 bases outside the gene matches. The CDR3 DNA reads as TGTGCCAGCATCACTACCGGACAGGGATATGGCTACACCTTC. Its protein product is CASITTGQGYGYTF.

The J gene is TRBJ2-7, the V gene TRBV5-1; 10 nucleotides match TRBD1. The CDR3 contains 16 residues. V lost 4 bases to trimming and J lost 6 bases; unmatched junction nucleotides: 13. The germline V gene has CDR1 SGHRS and CDR2 YFSETQ. This CDR3 is CASSGVRDRGLIEQYF. The CDR3 DNA reads as TGCGCCAGCAGCGGGGTCCGGGACAGGGGTTTGATCGAGCAGTACTTC.

This clonotype was observed a handful of times. This rearrangement joins TRBV6-2 or TRBV6-3 to TRBJ1-5; the D gene is possibly TRBD1 (6 bases). V lost 6 bases and J lost 3, with 12 bases in between. The CDR3 totals 14 residues. The germline V gene has CDR1 MNHEY and CDR2 SVGEGT. CDR3 in DNA: TGTGCCAGCAGACGGGGGGCGATCAATCAGCCCCAGCATTTT. It codes for CASRRGAINQPQHF.

This clonotype was observed a few times. This chain connects TRBV19 to TRBJ1-1; 7 bases line up with TRBD1. The CDR3 has 16 residues. Trimming took 7 bases from V and 1 from J; bases not matched to a gene: 12. Germline CDR1 reads LNHDA; CDR2 reads SQIVND (reference sequence). The CDR3 reads CASTFRDSPRNTEAFF. In DNA, the CDR3 is TGTGCCAGTACCTTCCGGGACAGCCCCAGGAACACTGAAGCTTTCTTT.

The chain joins TRBV4-3 to TRBJ1-5, with D tentatively TRBD1 (6 bases). This CDR3 has 18 amino acids. With 0 bases removed from V and 4 bases from J, the gap between germline ends came to 19 bases. The germline gives CDR1 LGHNA, CDR2 YSLEER. In DNA form, the CDR3 reads TGCGCCAGCAGCCAAGATCCATTCCTCACAGGGCTGAATCAGCCCCAGCATTTT. It translates to CASSQDPFLTGLNQPQHF.

This clonotype was detected a few times. The chain carries TRBV4-2 and TRBJ2-6; D is ambiguous. V was shortened by 0 bases and J by 1 base, with 7 bases between the two germline ends. This CDR3 spans 16 amino acids. CDR1 is LGHNA, CDR2 YNFKEQ, per germline. The CDR3 DNA reads TGTGCCAGCAGCCAAGATCTGGATTCTGGGGCCAACGTCCTGACTTTC. Its protein is CASSQDLDSGANVLTF.

This clonotype was counted between two and nine times. The chain has TRBV7-3 and TRBJ2-2, with D unclear. CDR3 size: 13 residues. V was trimmed by 0 bases and J by 11 bases, leaving 10 bases between them. Per the germline V gene, CDR1 is SGHTA and CDR2 is FQGTGA. CDR3 nucleotides: TGTGCCAGCAGCTTAACCTGGTACTCCGAGCTGTTTTTT. This codes for CASSLTWYSELFF. Combining the CDR3 with reference TRBV7-3 and TRBJ2-2 gives the whole variable domain GAGVSQTPSNKVTEKGKYVELRCDPISGHTALYWYRQSLGQGPEFLIYFQGTGAADDSGLPNDRFFAVRPEGSVSTLKIQRTERGDSAVYLCASSLTWYSELFFGEGSRLTVL.

This clonotype was seen many times. This chain connects TRBV7-9 to TRBJ1-1, with D possibly matching TRBD1 (5 bases). The V end was cut by 7 bases, the J end by 4 bases, with 16 bases between. Germline CDR1 is SEHNR and CDR2 is FQNEAQ (reference sequence). The CDR3 loop spans 14 amino acids. CDR3 sequence: CASTRDGTFTEAFF. CDR3 bases: TGTGCCAGCACCCGGGACGGGACCTTCACTGAAGCTTTCTTT.

This clonotype occurred a few times. The chain employs TRBV6-2 or TRBV6-3 and TRBJ2-7, with 9 nucleotides matching TRBD1. Per the germline V gene, CDR1 is MNHEY and CDR2 is SVGEGT. The length of the CDR3 is 15 residues. J lost 1 base, V lost 2 bases, and 3 bases had no gene match. CDR3 in amino acids: CASSYRQGGSYEQYV. In DNA form, the CDR3 reads TGTGCCAGCAGTTACCGACAGGGGGGATCCTACGAGCAGTACGTC.

V usage is TRBV9 and J usage is TRBJ2-2; no definite D call. Trimming took 0 bases from V and 4 from J, leaving 13 bases between them. The CDR3 has 16 amino acids. Germline CDR1 and CDR2: SGDLS and YYNGEE. The CDR3 loop reads CASSVVGYASTGELFF. CDR3 nucleotides: TGTGCCAGCAGCGTAGTAGGGTACGCGAGCACCGGGGAGCTGTTTTTT.

The chain carries TRBV6-2 or TRBV6-3 and TRBJ2-1, with D perhaps TRBD2 (7 bases). Germline lookup yields CDR1 MNHEY and CDR2 SVGEGT. The CDR3 loop spans 14 amino acids. Deletions cut 7 bases from V and 6 bases from J, with 16 bases between. The CDR3 sequence is CASTWGGAVNEQFF. CDR3 DNA sequence: TGTGCCAGCACCTGGGGGGGGGCGGTCAATGAGCAGTTCTTC.